This is a list of T cell receptor beta chains from one sample in a study of blood T cell repertoires in COVID-19. The method was immunoSEQ multiplex PCR; TCRdb's version includes in-frame clones alone and lacks a portion of them. Of under 170,000 clones in the sample, approximately 84% were seen once. Sequenced: peripheral blood. All receptors derive from a man between 65 and 79 years old with acute or convalescent COVID-19. CDR3s include the opening cysteine and the closing phenylalanine or tryptophan. Fields, in order: V gene, D gene, clone size, J gene, CDR3 protein, CDR3 DNA. D genes are given only for firm matches. Only some rows state a clone size, as once, few, many or a class for expanded clones.

V gene: TRBV24-1; D gene: TRBD1; clone size: once; J gene: TRBJ2-7; CDR3 protein: CATSGASGQGNEQYF; CDR3 DNA: TGTGCCACCAGTGGGGCTTCGGGACAGGGTAACGAGCAGTACTTC
V gene: TRBV5-8; D gene: TRBD2; clone size: .; J gene: TRBJ2-7; CDR3 protein: CASRKRGAYEQYF; CDR3 DNA: TGTGCCAGCAGGAAGCGGGGGGCCTACGAGCAGTACTTC
V gene: TRBV19; D gene: .; clone size: .; J gene: TRBJ2-2; CDR3 protein: CASSINQPPRTGELFF; CDR3 DNA: TGTGCCAGTAGTATCAATCAGCCCCCGAGGACCGGGGAGCTGTTTTTT
V gene: TRBV2; D gene: .; clone size: once; J gene: TRBJ2-7; CDR3 protein: CASSFTGYEQYF; CDR3 DNA: TGTGCCAGCAGTTTTACGGGTTACGAGCAGTACTTC
V gene: TRBV19; D gene: .; clone size: .; J gene: TRBJ2-5; CDR3 protein: CASGTLGAKETQYF; CDR3 DNA: TGTGCCAGTGGAACCCTGGGGGCTAAAGAGACCCAGTACTTC
V gene: TRBV7-3; D gene: TRBD2; clone size: once; J gene: TRBJ2-3; CDR3 protein: CASSFSGNGDTQYF; CDR3 DNA: TGTGCCAGCAGCTTTAGCGGGAATGGAGATACGCAGTATTTT
V gene: TRBV14; D gene: TRBD2; clone size: .; J gene: TRBJ2-1; CDR3 protein: CASSLSSGAEQFF; CDR3 DNA: TGTGCCAGCAGCCTGTCTAGCGGGGCTGAGCAGTTCTTC
V gene: TRBV7-9; D gene: TRBD1; clone size: .; J gene: TRBJ1-1; CDR3 protein: CASSSGTGQFEAFF; CDR3 DNA: TGTGCCAGCAGCTCCGGGACAGGACAGTTTGAAGCTTTCTTT
V gene: TRBV6-5; D gene: .; clone size: .; J gene: TRBJ2-1; CDR3 protein: CASSYSLAPDEQFF; CDR3 DNA: TGTGCCAGCAGTTACTCACTAGCACCCGATGAGCAGTTCTTC
V gene: TRBV3-1/TRBV3-2; D gene: .; clone size: .; J gene: TRBJ2-3; CDR3 protein: CASTQDPGVGSDTQYF; CDR3 DNA: TGTGCCAGCACCCAAGACCCGGGAGTAGGGTCAGATACGCAGTATTTT
V gene: TRBV19; D gene: TRBD1; clone size: .; J gene: TRBJ1-5; CDR3 protein: CASSSAAGGRNQPQHF; CDR3 DNA: TGTGCCAGTAGTTCAGCCGCAGGGGGCCGCAATCAGCCCCAGCATTTT
V gene: TRBV10-3; D gene: TRBD1; clone size: .; J gene: TRBJ1-2; CDR3 protein: CAISLGTALNYGYTF; CDR3 DNA: TGTGCCATCAGTCTTGGGACAGCCCTTAACTATGGCTACACCTTC
V gene: TRBV5-6; D gene: TRBD2; clone size: .; J gene: TRBJ2-7; CDR3 protein: CASSFGLAGESEQYF; CDR3 DNA: TGTGCCAGCAGCTTCGGACTAGCGGGAGAATCCGAGCAGTACTTC
V gene: TRBV7-2; D gene: TRBD1; clone size: .; J gene: TRBJ1-6; CDR3 protein: CASSRTGFGNSPLHF; CDR3 DNA: TGTGCCAGCAGCCGGACAGGGTTCGGTAATTCACCCCTCCACTTT
V gene: TRBV7-8; D gene: .; clone size: once; J gene: TRBJ1-2; CDR3 protein: CASAIAARGGYTF; CDR3 DNA: TGTGCCAGCGCCATTGCAGCCCGGGGGGGCTACACCTTC
V gene: TRBV10-3; D gene: TRBD1; clone size: .; J gene: TRBJ1-5; CDR3 protein: CAISEGQDGSSRPVF; CDR3 DNA: TGTGCCATCAGTGAGGGACAGGATGGTTCTTCCCGCCCGGTTTTT
V gene: TRBV18; D gene: .; clone size: few; J gene: TRBJ1-1; CDR3 protein: CASSPLRGEAFF; CDR3 DNA: TGTGCCAGCTCGCCCCTCCGGGGGGAAGCTTTCTTT
V gene: TRBV28; D gene: .; clone size: .; J gene: TRBJ2-1; CDR3 protein: CASSLYRGFNEQFF; CDR3 DNA: TGTGCCAGCAGTTTATATAGGGGGTTCAATGAGCAGTTCTTC
V gene: TRBV11-2; D gene: .; clone size: .; J gene: TRBJ2-5; CDR3 protein: CASSLNAGQETQYF; CDR3 DNA: TGTGCCAGCAGCTTAAACGCGGGGCAAGAGACCCAGTACTTC
V gene: TRBV27; D gene: TRBD1; clone size: .; J gene: TRBJ2-7; CDR3 protein: CASRSTGVVSYEQYF; CDR3 DNA: TGTGCCAGCAGGTCCACAGGGGTCGTCTCCTACGAGCAGTACTTC
V gene: TRBV7-9; D gene: .; clone size: .; J gene: TRBJ1-4; CDR3 protein: CASSPNGGWNEKLFF; CDR3 DNA: TGTGCCAGCAGCCCAAATGGCGGGTGGAATGAAAAACTGTTTTTT
V gene: TRBV24-1; D gene: TRBD2; clone size: .; J gene: TRBJ2-5; CDR3 protein: CATGDGSGSGGETQYF; CDR3 DNA: TGTGCCACCGGGGATGGGAGCGGGAGTGGAGGGGAGACCCAGTACTTC
V gene: TRBV4-1; D gene: .; clone size: .; J gene: TRBJ2-5; CDR3 protein: CASSKQVIQETQYF; CDR3 DNA: TGCGCCAGCAGCAAACAGGTGATTCAAGAGACCCAGTACTTC
V gene: TRBV19; D gene: .; clone size: .; J gene: TRBJ2-4; CDR3 protein: CASSTQAGLAKNIQYF; CDR3 DNA: TGTGCCAGTAGTACTCAAGCGGGCCTGGCCAAAAACATTCAGTACTTC
V gene: TRBV24-1; D gene: .; clone size: .; J gene: TRBJ1-1; CDR3 protein: CATRDRKNTEAFF; CDR3 DNA: TGTGCCACCAGAGACAGAAAGAACACTGAAGCTTTCTTT
V gene: TRBV5-5; D gene: .; clone size: .; J gene: TRBJ1-1; CDR3 protein: CASSLTVGGGDTEAFF; CDR3 DNA: TGTGCCAGCAGCTTGACGGTCGGCGGAGGCGACACTGAAGCTTTCTTT
V gene: TRBV2; D gene: TRBD1; clone size: .; J gene: TRBJ1-6; CDR3 protein: CASTGGRVDNSPLHF; CDR3 DNA: TGTGCCAGTACAGGGGGCAGGGTGGATAATTCACCCCTCCACTTT
V gene: TRBV24-1; D gene: .; clone size: .; J gene: TRBJ2-2; CDR3 protein: CATSRQAAGELFF; CDR3 DNA: TGTGCCACCAGTAGACAGGCCGCCGGGGAGCTGTTTTTT
V gene: TRBV5-1; D gene: .; clone size: .; J gene: TRBJ2-6; CDR3 protein: CASNARAGANVLTF; CDR3 DNA: TGCGCCAGCAACGCGAGGGCTGGGGCCAACGTCCTGACTTTC